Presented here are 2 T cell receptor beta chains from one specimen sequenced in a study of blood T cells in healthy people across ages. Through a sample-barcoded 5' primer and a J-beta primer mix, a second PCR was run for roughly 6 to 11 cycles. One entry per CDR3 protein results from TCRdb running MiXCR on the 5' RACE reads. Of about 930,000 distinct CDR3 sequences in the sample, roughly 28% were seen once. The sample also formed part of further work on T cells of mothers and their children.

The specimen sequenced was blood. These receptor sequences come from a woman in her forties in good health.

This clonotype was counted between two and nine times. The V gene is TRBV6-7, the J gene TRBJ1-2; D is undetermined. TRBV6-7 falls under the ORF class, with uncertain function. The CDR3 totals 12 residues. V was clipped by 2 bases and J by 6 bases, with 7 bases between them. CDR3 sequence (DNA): TGTGCCAGCAGTTACCCCGGGGATGGCTACACCTTC. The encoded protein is CASSYPGDGYTF.

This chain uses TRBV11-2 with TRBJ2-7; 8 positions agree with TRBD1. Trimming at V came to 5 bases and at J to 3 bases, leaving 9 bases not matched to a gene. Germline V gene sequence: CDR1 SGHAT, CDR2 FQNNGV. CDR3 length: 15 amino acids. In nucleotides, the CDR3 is TGTGCCAGCAGCCGACAGGGGCGAAGACTCTACGAGCAGTACTTC. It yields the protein CASSRQGRRLYEQYF.